Listed here is a single TCR beta chain. CDR1 is SGHDT, CDR2 YYEEEE, per germline. Trimming cost V 0 bases and J 0 bases, with 10 bases left between them. The CDR3 covers 15 residues. Primers for the PCR totalled 60 Vbeta and 13 Jbeta. Some clones are missing from TCRdb's copy, which holds only in-frame ones; the method was immunoSEQ multiplex PCR. The sample holds 180,000 or so clones, 80% to 90% seen once. This record comes from a study of cytomegalovirus exposure and HLA in healthy donors. The sample consisted of PBMCs. This sequence originates from a man aged 18 to 35 in good health and CMV-seropositive. This chain links TRBV5-6 with TRBJ2-7; no clear D gene. The CDR3 DNA follows: TGTGCCAGCAGCTTGGTTCAAATCCACTCCTACGAGCAGTACTTC. Translated, it gives CASSLVQIHSYEQYF.